The TCR beta chain described here comes from a study of T cells in tumors after PD-1 blockade. Whole-study context: No patient had prior checkpoint blockade, systemic immunosuppression, or radiotherapy within 4 weeks. On average, tumor samples gave some 26,000 TCR templates and approximately 6,000 unique clonotypes.

This clone was counted between two and nine times. Its antigen is undetermined. Only in-frame clones appear in the TCRdb table, and some are missing; sequencing was by immunoSEQ multiplex PCR. This table holds a few thousand clones, about 60% found once. General study results and limits: Peripheral recruitment is suggested, as some novel exhausted tumor clones were in pre-treatment blood. After therapy, most expanded exhausted CD8+ clones were absent pre-treatment, suggesting clonal replacement.

Material: tumor tissue, obtained after anti-PD-1 treatment. This sequence originates from a human donor with basal cell carcinoma.

CDR3 in DNA: TGCAGCGTCCGAAATAGCAATCAGCCCCAGCATTTT. It is translated as CSVRNSNQPQHF. The chain employs TRBV29-1 and TRBJ1-5; D is ambiguous. V gave up 6 bases and J gave up 0 bases, with 6 bases separating them. This CDR3 comprises 12 residues. Per the germline V gene, CDR1 is SQVTM and CDR2 is ANQGSEA.